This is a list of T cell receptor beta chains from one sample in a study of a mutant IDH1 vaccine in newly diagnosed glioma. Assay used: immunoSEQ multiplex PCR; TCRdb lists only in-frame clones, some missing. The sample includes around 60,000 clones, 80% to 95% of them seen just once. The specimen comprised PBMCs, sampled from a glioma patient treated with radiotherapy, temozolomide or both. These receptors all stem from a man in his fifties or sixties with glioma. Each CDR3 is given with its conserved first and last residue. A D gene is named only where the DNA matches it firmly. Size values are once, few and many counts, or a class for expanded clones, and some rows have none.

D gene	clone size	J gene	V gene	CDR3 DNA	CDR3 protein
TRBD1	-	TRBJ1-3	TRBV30	TGTGCCTGGAGGGAACCGGGACAGGGGCCTGGCCGATCTGGAAACACCATATATTTT	CAWREPGQGPGRSGNTIYF
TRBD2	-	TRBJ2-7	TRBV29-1	TGCAGCGTGGGACTAGCGGGATACGAGCAGTACTTC	CSVGLAGYEQYF
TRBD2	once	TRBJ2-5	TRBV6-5	TGTGCCGCGGGGGGCCCACCCCAAGAGACCCAGTACTTC	CAAGGPPQETQYF
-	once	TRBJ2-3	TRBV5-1	TGCGCCAGCAGCTTGGACCACACAGATACGCAGTATTTT	CASSLDHTDTQYF
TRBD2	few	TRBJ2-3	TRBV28	TGTGCCAGCGTCGCAGGCGCGGGGGGCACAGATACGCAGTATTTT	CASVAGAGGTDTQYF
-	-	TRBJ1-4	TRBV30	TGTGCCTGGAGTTGGGGGACTAATGAAAAACTGTTTTTT	CAWSWGTNEKLFF
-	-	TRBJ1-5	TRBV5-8	TGTGCCAGCAGCCCCGCGTACTTGCATCAGCCCCAGCATTTT	CASSPAYLHQPQHF
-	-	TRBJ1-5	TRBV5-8	TGTGCCAGCAGCTCATCTAGAGGGAGGTTGGGTCAGCCCCAGCATTTT	CASSSSRGRLGQPQHF
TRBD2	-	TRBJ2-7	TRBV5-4	TGTGCCAGCACTCACTCTAGCGGGAGACCCCACGAGCAGTACTTC	CASTHSSGRPHEQYF
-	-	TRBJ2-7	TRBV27	TGTGCCAGCAGTTTATCGCCTACGGGGGCCACCTACGAGCAGTACTTC	CASSLSPTGATYEQYF
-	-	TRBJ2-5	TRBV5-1	TGCGCCAGCAGCCGGAGCGGCGTAAGCCAAGAGACCCAGTACTTC	CASSRSGVSQETQYF
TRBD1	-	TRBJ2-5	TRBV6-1	TGTGCCAGCAGTGAATGGACAGGGGGGAGGGAGACCCAGTACTTC	CASSEWTGGRETQYF
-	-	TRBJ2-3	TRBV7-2	TGTGCCAGCAGCGGGGGGGGCGGGCAAAATACGCAGTATTTT	CASSGGGGQNTQYF
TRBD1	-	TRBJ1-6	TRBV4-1	TGCGCCAGCAGGTGGAGCGGACAGGTGGGGGATTCACCCCTCCACTTT	CASRWSGQVGDSPLHF
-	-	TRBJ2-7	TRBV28	TGTGCCAGCAGTTTAACTAACCACTACGAGCAGTACTTC	CASSLTNHYEQYF
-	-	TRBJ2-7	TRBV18	TGTGCCAGCTCACCATCGACTGGAACCTACGAGCAGTACTTC	CASSPSTGTYEQYF
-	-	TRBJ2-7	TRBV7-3	TGTGCCAAAAGTGCCTCCTACGAGCAGTACTTC	CAKSASYEQYF
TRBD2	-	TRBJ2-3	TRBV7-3	TGTGCCAGCAGCTTAACCGCTAGCGGGTCTATCACAGATACGCAGTATTTT	CASSLTASGSITDTQYF
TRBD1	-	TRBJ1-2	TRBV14	TGTGCCAGCAGCCAAGAGGGGGGACAGCCCATCTTC	CASSQEGGQPIF
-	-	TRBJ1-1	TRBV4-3	TGCGCCAGCAGCGGTGAGGGCAGTGTGAACACTGAAGCTTTCTTT	CASSGEGSVNTEAFF
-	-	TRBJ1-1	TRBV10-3	TGTGCCATCAGGGGCGCCGGGGGGTGGACCCTAGGGACTGAAGCTTTCTTT	CAIRGAGGWTLGTEAFF
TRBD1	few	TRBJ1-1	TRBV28	TGTGCCAGCAGCCGGGACAGGGTTACTGAAGCTTTCTTT	CASSRDRVTEAFF
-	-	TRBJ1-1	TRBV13	TGTGCCACCGCTTCGGTGAACACTGAAGCTTTCTTT	CATASVNTEAFF
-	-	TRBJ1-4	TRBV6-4	TGTGCCAGCAGAGGCGGGAGTGGAACTAATGAAAAACTGTTTTTT	CASRGGSGTNEKLFF
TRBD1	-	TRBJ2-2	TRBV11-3	TGTGCCAGCAGCTTCCAGGGGGCTGTCGGGGAGCTGTTTTTT	CASSFQGAVGELFF
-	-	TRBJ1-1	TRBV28	TGTGCCAGCAGTACCGCCCAGGACACTGAAGCTTTCTTT	CASSTAQDTEAFF
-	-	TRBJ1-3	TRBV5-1	TGCGCCAGCAGTCCCAGGGCCTTTTCGCCCGGAAACACCATATATTTT	CASSPRAFSPGNTIYF
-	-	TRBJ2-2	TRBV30	TGTGCCTGGAGTGTAGACAGGTCAGGCACCGGGGAGCTGTTTTTT	CAWSVDRSGTGELFF
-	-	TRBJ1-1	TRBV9	TGTGCCACCTCGAACGGTACGAACACTGAAGCTTTCTTT	CATSNGTNTEAFF
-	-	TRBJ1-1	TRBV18	TGTGCCAGCTCCCTATACTCTGAGGTCACTGAAGCTTTCTTT	CASSLYSEVTEAFF
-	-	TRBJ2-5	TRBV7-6	TGTGCCAGCAGCCTTCTAGGAACAGAAGAGACCCAGTACTTC	CASSLLGTEETQYF
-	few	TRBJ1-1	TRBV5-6	TGTGCCAGCAGCTTGCGCCTCCAGGGGACTGAAGCTTTCTTT	CASSLRLQGTEAFF
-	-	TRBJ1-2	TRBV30	TGTGCCTGGAGTAGGTTGTCAGGGCCTAACTATGGCTACACCTTC	CAWSRLSGPNYGYTF
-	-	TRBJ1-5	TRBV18	TGTGCCAGCTCACCACCGGTGCCGCGGTCAGCCCAGCATTTT	CASSPPVPRSAQHF
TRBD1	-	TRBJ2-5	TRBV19	TGTGCCAGTAGTCCTGAAGAGACAGGGGGACAAGAGACCCAGTACTTC	CASSPEETGGQETQYF
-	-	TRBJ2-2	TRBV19	-	CASSILADTGELFF
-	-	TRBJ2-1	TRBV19	TGTGCCAGTAGTATAGCGGGGACGTACAATGAGCAGTTCTTC	CASSIAGTYNEQFF
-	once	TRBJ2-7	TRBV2	TGTGCCAGCAGTCCCCGCGGGTCTACCTACGAGCAGTACTTC	CASSPRGSTYEQYF
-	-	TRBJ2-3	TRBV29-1	TGCAGCTCCGCCGGCGGCCACACAGATACGCAGTATTTT	CSSAGGHTDTQYF